This T cell receptor (beta chain) is drawn from a study of cytomegalovirus exposure and HLA in healthy donors. Findings of the study overall: TCR beta chains numbering 150 to 200 were designated cytomegalovirus-associated.

Sequencing was performed with immunoSEQ multiplex PCR; in TCRdb, only in-frame clones are kept and a portion is missing. Of about 140,000 clones in the sample, around four fifths are singletons; the top ten hold 1.4%. J was trimmed by 2 bases and V by 4 bases; bases with no gene match: 8. This CDR3 spans 15 amino acids. Germline V lookup: CDR1 MNHEY, CDR2 SVGAGI. About this clone: Its target is not known.

This receptor was taken from a woman aged 25 to 39 in good health and CMV-seronegative. Sequencing used PBMCs. The chain combines TRBV6-5 with TRBJ2-7; 7 bases fit TRBD1. The CDR3 loop reads CASSFHRTGAYEQYF. In DNA, the CDR3 is TGTGCCAGCAGTTTTCATCGGACAGGAGCCTACGAGCAGTACTTC.